These T cell receptor beta chains were read from a single sample in a study of T cells in localized non-small cell lung cancer. TCRdb keeps only in-frame clones here, not all; method: immunoSEQ multiplex PCR. The table lists around 78,000 clones, more than 75% of them singletons. The material sequenced was peripheral blood, taken before any cancer treatment. These receptor sequences come from a woman between 40 and 69 years old with stage I squamous cell lung carcinoma. Both conserved end residues are part of each CDR3. The D gene is left open where the match is weak. Clone size is shown for a subset of rows, as once, few, many or a class of expanded clone.

>-|TRBJ1-1|once|TRBV15
CATSAELNTEAFF
TGTGCCACCAGTGCAGAACTTAACACTGAAGCTTTCTTT
>-|TRBJ2-5|-|TRBV5-6
CASSSIGSTQETQYF
TGTGCCAGCAGCTCGATCGGGAGCACCCAAGAGACCCAGTACTTC
>TRBD1|TRBJ2-3|-|TRBV6-6
CASRTGGGISDTQYF
TGTGCCAGCAGGACAGGGGGCGGAATTAGTGATACGCAGTATTTT
>TRBD1|TRBJ2-2|-|TRBV2
CASSEVGGRGTGELFF
TGTGCCAGCAGTGAAGTAGGGGGCCGCGGCACCGGGGAGCTGTTTTTT
>-|TRBJ1-1|-|TRBV6-5
CASRTANTEAFF
TGTGCCAGCAGGACAGCGAACACTGAAGCTTTCTTT
>TRBD1|TRBJ1-4|once|TRBV11-2
CASSLDGGTANEKLFF
TGTGCCAGCAGCTTAGATGGGGGGACAGCTAATGAAAAACTGTTTTTT
>-|TRBJ2-5|-|TRBV7-2
CASSSAGTYQETQYF
TGTGCCAGCAGCTCCGCCGGGACCTACCAAGAGACCCAGTACTTC
>-|TRBJ1-2|-|TRBV6-5
CASSYVRHGYTF
TGTGCCAGCAGCTACGTTAGACATGGCTACACCTTC
>TRBD2|TRBJ2-7|-|TRBV2
CASNLAGVSYEQYF
TGTGCCAGCAACCTAGCGGGGGTCTCCTACGAGCAGTACTTC
>-|TRBJ1-4|-|TRBV5-1
CASSLIPQGSATNEKLFF
TGCGCCAGCAGCTTGATCCCGCAGGGCTCTGCAACTAATGAAAAACTGTTTTTT
>-|TRBJ1-5|-|TRBV2
CASSVREGNQPQHF
TGTGCCAGCAGTGTTCGGGAGGGCAATCAGCCCCAGCATTTT
>TRBD1|TRBJ1-2|-|TRBV29-1
CSVWDSHGYTF
TGCAGCGTTTGGGACAGCCATGGCTACACCTTC
>TRBD1|TRBJ2-2|-|TRBV5-4
CASSSGTELAGELFF
TGTGCCAGCAGCTCCGGGACAGAATTAGCCGGGGAGCTGTTTTTT
>-|TRBJ2-7|once|TRBV30
CACTSPSGKEQYF
TGTGCCTGTACGAGCCCGTCAGGGAAGGAGCAGTACTTC
>-|TRBJ1-3|few|TRBV18
CASSRVFAASGNTIYF
TGTGCCAGCTCACGTGTGTTCGCAGCCTCTGGAAACACCATATATTTT
>-|TRBJ1-2|once|TRBV9
CASSVGQGIHGYTF
TGTGCCAGCAGCGTAGGGCAGGGCATTCATGGCTACACCTTC
>-|TRBJ2-7|-|TRBV6-1
CASSPLGIKTYEQYF
TGTGCCAGCAGTCCCCTAGGGATCAAAACCTACGAGCAGTACTTC
>-|TRBJ1-2|-|TRBV7-9
CASRSHRVYGYTF
TGTGCCAGCAGATCACACAGGGTCTATGGCTACACCTTC
>-|TRBJ1-3|few|TRBV5-6
CASSLGLNSGNTIYF
TGTGCCAGCAGCTTGGGACTAAACTCTGGAAACACCATATATTTT
>TRBD1|TRBJ1-1|-|TRBV6-1
CASSEPGQGFTEAFF
TGTGCCAGCAGTGAACCGGGACAGGGGTTCACTGAAGCTTTCTTT
>TRBD1|TRBJ1-2|-|TRBV4-1
CASCFRDRAQSANYGYTF
TGCGCCAGCTGCTTCCGCGACAGGGCACAATCCGCTAACTATGGCTACACCTTC
>-|TRBJ1-3|-|TRBV18
CASSPPNRESNTIYF
TGTGCCAGCTCACCACCGAACAGGGAGAGTAACACCATATATTTT
>-|TRBJ1-1|-|TRBV11-2
CASSLDSRGIAEAFF
TGTGCCAGCAGCTTAGATTCGAGGGGTATCGCTGAAGCTTTCTTT
>TRBD1|TRBJ2-6|-|TRBV14
CASSPRTGKMMSGANVLTF
TGTGCCAGCAGCCCTCGGACAGGGAAAATGATGTCCGGGGCCAACGTCCTGACTTTC
>TRBD1|TRBJ1-6|-|TRBV25-1
CASSEWTGLAPLHF
TGTGCCAGCAGTGAATGGACAGGGCTGGCACCCCTCCACTTT
>-|TRBJ1-5|-|TRBV18
CASSREYSNQPQHF
TGTGCCAGCTCGAGGGAGTATAGCAATCAGCCCCAGCATTTT
>-|TRBJ1-5|-|TRBV1
CTSSLIRCQPQHF
TGCACCAGCAGCCTGATTCGGTGTCAGCCCCAGCATTTT
>TRBD1|TRBJ1-2|-|TRBV9
CASSPRDRGDYGYTF
TGTGCCAGCAGCCCCCGGGACAGGGGTGACTATGGCTACACCTTC
>TRBD1|TRBJ1-1|-|TRBV19
CASSAARDRNTEAFF
TGTGCCAGTAGTGCGGCCCGGGACAGAAACACTGAAGCTTTCTTT
>TRBD1|TRBJ1-4|-|TRBV6-1
CASSGRIRQGTNEKLFF
TGTGCCAGCAGTGGCCGGATTCGACAGGGGACTAATGAAAAACTGTTTTTT
>TRBD1|TRBJ1-2|-|TRBV4-1
CASSPGQGAGYTF
TGCGCCAGCAGCCCCGGACAGGGCGCTGGCTACACCTTC
>TRBD1|TRBJ1-1|-|TRBV19
CASGTGGMAEAFF
TGTGCCAGTGGAACAGGGGGTATGGCTGAAGCTTTCTTT
>-|TRBJ2-1|once|TRBV19
CASSIAGGAVPYNEQFF
TGTGCCAGTAGTATTGCTGGGGGGGCTGTGCCCTACAATGAGCAGTTCTTC
>-|TRBJ1-4|-|TRBV6-1
CAGSPGGGTSEKLFF
TGTGCCGGTTCACCCGGTGGAGGGACAAGCGAAAAACTGTTTTTT
>TRBD1|TRBJ1-3|-|TRBV5-8
CASSFRGQAGNTIYF
TGTGCCAGCAGCTTCAGGGGGCAGGCTGGAAACACCATATATTTT
>-|TRBJ1-2|-|TRBV18
CASSPGDGIGYTF
TGTGCCAGCTCACCGGGCGACGGGATTGGCTACACCTTC
>-|TRBJ1-2|-|TRBV29-1
CSVGETYYGYTF
TGCAGCGTTGGAGAGACCTACTATGGCTACACCTTC
>-|TRBJ2-3|-|TRBV9
CASSVDPFSSTDTQYF
TGTGCCAGCAGCGTAGACCCATTTTCAAGCACAGATACGCAGTATTTT
>-|TRBJ2-5|-|TRBV7-9
CASSLAGRAGETQYF
TGTGCCAGCAGCTTAGCAGGAAGGGCAGGGGAGACCCAGTACTTC
>TRBD1|TRBJ1-2|-|TRBV5-1
CASSSDRGGYTF
TGCGCCAGCAGCTCGGACAGGGGCGGCTACACCTTC
>TRBD1|TRBJ2-2|-|TRBV5-1
CASDRTGLNTGELFF
TGCGCCAGTGACCGGACAGGTTTAAACACCGGGGAGCTGTTTTTT